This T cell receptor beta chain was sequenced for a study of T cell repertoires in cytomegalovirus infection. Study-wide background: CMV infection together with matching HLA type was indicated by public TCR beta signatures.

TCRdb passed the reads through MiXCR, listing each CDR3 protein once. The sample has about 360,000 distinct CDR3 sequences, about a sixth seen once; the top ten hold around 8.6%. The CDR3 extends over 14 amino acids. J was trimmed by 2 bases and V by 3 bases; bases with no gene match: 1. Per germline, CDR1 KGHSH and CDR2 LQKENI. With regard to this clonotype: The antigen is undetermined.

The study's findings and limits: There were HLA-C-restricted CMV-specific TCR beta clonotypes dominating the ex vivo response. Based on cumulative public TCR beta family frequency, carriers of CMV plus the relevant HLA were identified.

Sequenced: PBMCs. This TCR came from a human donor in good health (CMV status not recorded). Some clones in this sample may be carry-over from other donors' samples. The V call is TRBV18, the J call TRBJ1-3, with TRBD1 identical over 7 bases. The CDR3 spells CASSPGTAGNTIYF. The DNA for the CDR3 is TGTGCCAGCTCACCCGGGACAGCTGGAAACACCATATATTTT.